Sample share makes the clone carrying this T cell receptor beta chain medium-sized. The antigen remains undetermined. This record comes from a study of early T cells in non-severe SARS-CoV-2 infection. Study as a whole: The sequenced material was bulk RNA from unsorted whole blood, and its chains were unpaired. Regarding the study as a whole: VDJdb-based annotation leaned toward anti-spike CD8 responses and missed private and CD4 specificities.

V gave up 5 bases and J gave up 2 bases, with 16 bases separating them. Germline V gene sequence: CDR1 DFQATT, CDR2 SNEGSKA (reference sequence). This CDR3 is 15 amino acids long. Each cDNA molecule carried a unique molecular identifier. A single record per CDR3 protein comes from TCRdb applying MiXCR to the 5' RACE reads. The data contain more than 50,000 distinct CDR3 sequences, about 9.1% of them singletons. The rearrangement joins TRBV20-1 to TRBJ2-1, with D possibly called TRBD1 or TRBD2 (5 bases each). The sequence was obtained from an adult who was a healthcare worker with PCR-confirmed SARS-CoV-2 infection or an uninfected control (not recorded which). Sequencing was performed on whole blood. The CDR3 bases are TGCAGTGCTCAAGCCCCTCTGGGGGCCTACAATGAGCAGTTCTTC. It codes for CSAQAPLGAYNEQFF.